A selection of T cell receptor beta chains follows, all from one sample in a study of T cell responses to AZD1222 COVID-19 vaccine. The assay was immunoSEQ multiplex PCR, and TCRdb's table has in-frame clones only and misses some. Among tens of thousands of clones listed, 75% to 95% were seen once. Sequenced here: peripheral blood, sampled 28 days after the second AZD1222 dose. The receptors here all came from an adult who received the AZD1222 COVID-19 vaccine. Each CDR3 is given with its conserved first and last residue. A D gene is named only where the DNA matches it firmly. Not all rows give a size; the values are once, few, many and, for expanded clones, a class.

j_call d_call v_call clone_size cdr3_aa cdr3_nt
TRBJ1-1 - TRBV2 - CASSFSRVEAFF TGTGCCAGCAGTTTTTCCAGGGTAGAAGCTTTCTTT
TRBJ1-2 TRBD1 TRBV18 - CASSPQGQPSFGYGYTF TGTGCCAGCTCACCCCAGGGACAGCCCAGTTTTGGCTATGGCTACACCTTC
TRBJ2-7 TRBD1 TRBV18 - CASSQGTGGPYEQYF TGTGCCAGCTCACAGGGGACAGGGGGACCCTACGAGCAGTACTTC
TRBJ2-7 - TRBV5-4 - CASSLDRVMYEQYF TGTGCCAGCAGCTTGGATCGGGTGATGTACGAGCAGTACTTC
TRBJ1-1 TRBD1 TRBV27 once CASSLRQGRGVGTEAFF TGTGCCAGCAGTTTACGACAGGGCAGAGGGGTTGGGACTGAAGCTTTCTTT
TRBJ1-2 - TRBV20-1 - CSASPLGASHYGYTF TGCAGTGCTAGTCCACTGGGGGCCAGCCACTATGGCTACACCTTC
TRBJ1-1 - TRBV11-2 - CASSFIPRGNTEAFF TGTGCCAGCAGCTTTATTCCTCGGGGGAACACTGAAGCTTTCTTT
TRBJ1-2 - TRBV10-2 - CASSAGQNYGYTF TGCGCCAGCAGCGCAGGACAGAACTATGGCTACACCTTC
TRBJ2-3 TRBD2 TRBV19 - CASFPRRGGPTDTQYF TGTGCCAGTTTCCCTAGGCGGGGGGGCCCCACAGATACGCAGTATTTT
TRBJ2-3 - TRBV27 - CASSPSGTPGADTQYF TGTGCCAGCAGCCCCTCAGGCACTCCGGGCGCAGATACGCAGTATTTT
TRBJ1-1 TRBD1 TRBV9 - CASSPHKTGAQNTEAFF TGTGCCAGCAGCCCTCACAAGACAGGGGCCCAGAACACTGAAGCTTTCTTT
TRBJ2-2 TRBD2 TRBV3-1/TRBV3-2 - CASSGLAGVGGELFF TGTGCCAGCAGCGGACTAGCGGGAGTTGGCGGGGAGCTGTTTTTT
TRBJ1-1 - TRBV5-1 - CASSTQGLPEAFF TGCGCCAGCAGCACCCAGGGTCTCCCTGAAGCTTTCTTT
TRBJ2-7 - TRBV14 - CASSPQGYEQYF TGTGCCAGCAGCCCCCAAGGCTACGAGCAGTACTTC
TRBJ2-7 TRBD1 TRBV11-3 - CASSMGQGASYEQYF TGTGCCAGCAGCATGGGACAGGGGGCGAGCTACGAGCAGTACTTC
TRBJ1-1 TRBD1 TRBV9 - CASSSRQGAWNTEAFF TGTGCCAGCAGCTCTCGACAGGGGGCCTGGAACACTGAAGCTTTCTTT
TRBJ2-1 TRBD1 TRBV18 - CASSPTRTGGHEQFF TGTGCCAGCTCACCTACGCGGACAGGGGGCCATGAGCAGTTCTTC
TRBJ2-5 - TRBV30 - CAWRRDTQETQYF TGTGCCTGGAGGAGGGACACCCAAGAGACCCAGTACTTC
TRBJ1-2 - TRBV24-1 once CATSEGGYTF TGTGCCACCAGTGAGGGTGGCTACACCTTC
TRBJ2-1 TRBD2 TRBV7-2 - CASSRRTSGGNEQFF TGTGCCAGCAGCCGTCGGACTAGCGGAGGTAATGAGCAGTTCTTC
TRBJ2-1 TRBD1 TRBV10-1 - CASSEGTGNEQFF TGCGCCAGCAGTGAGGGGACAGGCAATGAGCAGTTCTTC
TRBJ2-5 - TRBV11-2 - CASSLVKAPRGTQYF TGTGCCAGCAGCTTAGTGAAGGCCCCCCGGGGGACCCAGTACTTC
TRBJ2-7 - TRBV5-4 once CASSSTGRSSYEQYF TGTGCCAGCAGCTCGACAGGGAGGTCTTCCTACGAGCAGTACTTC
TRBJ2-7 TRBD1 TRBV28 - CASSRGTGGTYEQYF TGTGCCAGCAGTCGCGGGACAGGGGGCACCTACGAGCAGTACTTC
TRBJ2-7 - TRBV28 - CASSLAGSYEQYF TGTGCCAGCAGTTTGGCGGGGAGCTACGAGCAGTACTTC
TRBJ2-1 - TRBV4-1 - CASRPPEGGLSEQFF TGCGCCAGCAGGCCCCCTGAAGGGGGGTTGAGTGAGCAGTTCTTC
TRBJ1-2 TRBD1 TRBV3-1/TRBV3-2 - CASSARDRLYGYTF TGTGCCAGCAGCGCCCGGGACAGACTCTATGGCTACACCTTC